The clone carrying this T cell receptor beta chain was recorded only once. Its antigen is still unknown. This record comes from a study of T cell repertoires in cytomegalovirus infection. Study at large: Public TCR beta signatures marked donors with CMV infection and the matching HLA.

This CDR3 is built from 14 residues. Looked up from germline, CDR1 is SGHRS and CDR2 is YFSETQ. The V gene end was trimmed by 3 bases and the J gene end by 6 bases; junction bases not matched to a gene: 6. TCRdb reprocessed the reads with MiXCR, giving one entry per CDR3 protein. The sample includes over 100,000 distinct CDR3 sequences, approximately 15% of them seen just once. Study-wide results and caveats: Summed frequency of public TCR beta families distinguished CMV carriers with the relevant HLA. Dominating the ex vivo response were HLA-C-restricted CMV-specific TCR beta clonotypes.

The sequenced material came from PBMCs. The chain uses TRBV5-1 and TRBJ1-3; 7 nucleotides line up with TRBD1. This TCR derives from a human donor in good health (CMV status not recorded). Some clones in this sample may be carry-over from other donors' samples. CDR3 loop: CASSSTGLLNTIYF. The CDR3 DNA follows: TGCGCCAGCAGCTCGACAGGGCTCCTAAACACCATATATTTT.